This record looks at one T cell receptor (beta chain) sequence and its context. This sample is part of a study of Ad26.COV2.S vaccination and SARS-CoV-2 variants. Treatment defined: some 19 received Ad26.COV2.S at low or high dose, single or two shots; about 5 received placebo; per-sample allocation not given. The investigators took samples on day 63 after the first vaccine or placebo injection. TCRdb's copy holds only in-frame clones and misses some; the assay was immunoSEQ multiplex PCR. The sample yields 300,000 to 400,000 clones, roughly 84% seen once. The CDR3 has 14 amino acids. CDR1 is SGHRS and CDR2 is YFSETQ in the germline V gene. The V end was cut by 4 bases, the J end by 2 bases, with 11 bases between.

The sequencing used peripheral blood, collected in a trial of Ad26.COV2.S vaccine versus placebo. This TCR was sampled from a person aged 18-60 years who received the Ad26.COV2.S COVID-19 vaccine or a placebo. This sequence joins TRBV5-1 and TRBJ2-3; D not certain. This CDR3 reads CASSPGPVTDTQYF. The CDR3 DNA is TGCGCCAGCAGCCCCGGCCCGGTCACAGATACGCAGTATTTT.